This T cell receptor beta chain is from a study of CD8+ T cells in alopecia areata. Across the whole study: The drug, oral tofacitinib, was given to treated patients at 5 to 10 mg twice daily. Patients in the study were on tofacitinib for 6 to 18 months, then off it for 6 months.

About this clone itself: Its antigen is not identified.

Indicated treatment: oral pan-JAK inhibitor, 5-10 mg twice daily. Both peripheral blood and punch biopsies of lesional scalp skin were obtained from patients who had alopecia areata. General study findings and limits: Tofacitinib significantly reduced both scalp clonality and expanded CD8+ clones among the top 100.

The germline V gene encodes CDR1 SGHDT and CDR2 YYEEEE. The ends were cut back, 4 bases at V and 3 bases at J, with 11 bases in the middle. This CDR3 comprises 14 residues. Extracted from the samples, RNA was reverse transcribed into cDNA to serve as the sequencing template. Method: immunoSEQ multiplex PCR; TCRdb's copy keeps in-frame clones and lacks some. The table records 110,000 to 150,000 clones, 45% to 60% of them present only once. The chain has TRBV5-6 and TRBJ2-1, with TRBD2 as a possible D gene (5 bases). The sequences come from CD8+ T cells sorted from blood, collected at week 4, from a patient treated with tofacitinib. This sequence originates from a human donor with alopecia areata. CDR3 region: CASSPGSHYNEQFF. The DNA of the CDR3 is TGTGCCAGCAGCCCGGGAAGCCACTACAATGAGCAGTTCTTC.